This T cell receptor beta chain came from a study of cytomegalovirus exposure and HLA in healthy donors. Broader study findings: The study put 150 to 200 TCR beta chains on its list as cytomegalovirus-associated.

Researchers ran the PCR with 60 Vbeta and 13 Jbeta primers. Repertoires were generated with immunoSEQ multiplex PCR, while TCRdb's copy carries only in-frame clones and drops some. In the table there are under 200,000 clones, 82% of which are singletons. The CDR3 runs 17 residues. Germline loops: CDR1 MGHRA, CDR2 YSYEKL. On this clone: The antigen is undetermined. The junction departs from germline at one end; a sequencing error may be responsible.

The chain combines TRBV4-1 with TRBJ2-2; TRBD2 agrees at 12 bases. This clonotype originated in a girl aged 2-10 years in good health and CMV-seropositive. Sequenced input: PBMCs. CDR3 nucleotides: TGCGCCAGCAGCCCCGGGACTAGCGGGCAGTACACCGAGGAGCTGTTTTTT. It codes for CASSPGTSGQYTEELFF.